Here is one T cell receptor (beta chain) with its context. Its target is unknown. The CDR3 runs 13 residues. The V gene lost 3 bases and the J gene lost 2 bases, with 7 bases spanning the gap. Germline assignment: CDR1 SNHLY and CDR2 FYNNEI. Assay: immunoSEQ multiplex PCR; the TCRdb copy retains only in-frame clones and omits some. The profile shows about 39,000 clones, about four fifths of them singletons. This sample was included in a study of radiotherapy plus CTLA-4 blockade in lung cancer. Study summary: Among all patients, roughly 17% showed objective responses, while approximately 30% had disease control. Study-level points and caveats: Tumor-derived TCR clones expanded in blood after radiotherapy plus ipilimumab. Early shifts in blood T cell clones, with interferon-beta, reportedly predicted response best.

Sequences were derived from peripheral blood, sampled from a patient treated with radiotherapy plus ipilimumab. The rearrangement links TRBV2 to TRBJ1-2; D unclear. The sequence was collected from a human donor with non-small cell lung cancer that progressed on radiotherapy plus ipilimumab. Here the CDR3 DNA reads TGTGCCAGCAGTGAGAGCGGGAACTATGGCTACACCTTC. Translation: CASSESGNYGYTF.